The text below deals with one TCR beta chain. What it binds is unknown. Via MiXCR, TCRdb re-called the reads, giving one row per CDR3 protein. The repertoire has about 490,000 distinct CDR3 sequences, more than 20% of them found once; the top ten carry approximately 13%. This entry comes from a study of T cell repertoires in cytomegalovirus infection. Overall study: Public TCR beta signatures marked donors with CMV infection and the matching HLA.

Study-wide points: Accumulated public TCR beta family frequency recognized individuals carrying CMV together with the relevant HLA. The ex vivo response was dominated by HLA-C-restricted CMV-specific TCR beta clonotypes.

The CDR3 extends over 15 amino acids. Germline V gene lookup returns CDR1 SEHNR and CDR2 FQNEAQ (reference sequence). Trimming took 2 bases from V and 4 from J; bases not matched to a gene: 7. The clonotype originates from a human donor in good health (CMV status not recorded). Some clones in this sample may be carry-over from other donors' samples. Material: PBMCs. The chain uses TRBV7-9 and TRBJ1-1, with TRBD1 matching 7 bases. The CDR3 nucleotides read TGTGCCAGCAGCTTACCGACAGGGAAAAGCACTGAAGCTTTCTTT. It translates to CASSLPTGKSTEAFF.